The 3 T cell receptor beta chains in this list originate from one sample, sequenced in a study of neurological immune-mediated disorders. Via MiXCR, TCRdb re-called the 5' RACE reads, giving one row per CDR3 protein. The sample holds about 70,000 distinct CDR3 sequences, approximately 3.4% seen once. The sample was PBMCs. All receptors come from a woman between 45 and 65 years old with multiple sclerosis.

The chain carries TRBV28 and TRBJ1-2; 7 bases map to TRBD1. The CDR3 length is 14 residues. With 6 bases clipped from V and 4 bases from J, the junction kept 8 bases outside the gene matches. Germline loops: CDR1 MDHEN, CDR2 SYDVKM. CDR3 residues: CASSRPGQTYGYTF. The CDR3 nucleotides read TGTGCCAGCAGCCGCCCGGGACAGACCTATGGCTACACCTTC.

In its sample, this clonotype was seen many times. The chain couples TRBV4-1 to TRBJ2-3; no reliable D call. Trimming removed 4 bases from V and 4 bases from J, with 6 bases in between. The CDR3 spans 12 residues. The germline gives CDR1 MGHRA, CDR2 YSYEKL. The CDR3 protein is CASSPPADTQYF. The DNA of the CDR3 is TGCGCCAGCAGCCCACCGGCAGATACGCAGTATTTT.

This clonotype has just a few counts. The chain links TRBV19 to TRBJ2-7; 8 bases agree with TRBD1. J lost 1 base, V lost 6 bases, and 5 bases had no gene match. The germline gives CDR1 LNHDA, CDR2 SQIVND (reference sequence). The CDR3 sequence is 14 residues long. CDR3 bases: TGTGCCAGTAGCGCACAGGGGGAATCCTACGAGCAGTACTTC. Residues: CASSAQGESYEQYF. The full variable domain, its missing parts supplied by reference TRBV19 and TRBJ2-7, is DGGITQSPKYLFRKEGQNVTLSCEQNLNHDAMYWYRQDPGQGLRLIYYSQIVNDFQKGDIAEGYSVSREKKESFPLTVTSAQKNPTAFYLCASSAQGESYEQYFGPGTRLTVT.